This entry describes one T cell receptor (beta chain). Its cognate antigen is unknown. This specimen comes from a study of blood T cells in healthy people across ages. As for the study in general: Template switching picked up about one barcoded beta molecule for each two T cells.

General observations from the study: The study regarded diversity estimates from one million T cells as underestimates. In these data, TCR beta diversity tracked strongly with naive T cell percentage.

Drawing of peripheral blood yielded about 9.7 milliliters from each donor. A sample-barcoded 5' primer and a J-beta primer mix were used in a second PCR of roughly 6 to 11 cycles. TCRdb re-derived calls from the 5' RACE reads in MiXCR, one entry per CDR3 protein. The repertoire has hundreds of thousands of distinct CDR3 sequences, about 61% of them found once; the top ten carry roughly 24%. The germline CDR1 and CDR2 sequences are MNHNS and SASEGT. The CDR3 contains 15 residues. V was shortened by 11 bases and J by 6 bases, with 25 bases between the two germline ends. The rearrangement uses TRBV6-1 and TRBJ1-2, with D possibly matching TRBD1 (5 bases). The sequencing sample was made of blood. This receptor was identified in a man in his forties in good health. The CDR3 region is CACQGPTGGNHGYTF. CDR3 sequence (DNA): TGTGCCTGCCAGGGTCCAACTGGGGGGAATCATGGCTACACCTTC.